The 30 T cell receptor beta chains in this list originate from one sample, sequenced in a study of blood T cells in healthy people across ages (dated by TCRdb to the mid-2010s). The library was made by 5' RACE. TCRdb shows the sequencer as Illumina HiSeq 2500. A second about 7 to 11 cycle PCR used a sample-barcoded 5' primer and a J-beta primer mix. Through fastp at Q25 and MiXCR, TCRdb rebuilt clones from the public reads, retaining in-frame beta chains. Identical CDR3 proteins give one entry, which carries the most common genes and DNA. For this sample the table gives about 1.8 million distinct CDR3 sequences, of which about 50% were detected only once. Roughly 2% of the sample comes from the top ten. Sequencing was carried out using blood. The receptors here all came from a woman aged 40 to 49 in good health.

The chain joins TRBV29-1 to TRBJ1-2; 9 bases are a match to TRBD1. The length of the CDR3 is 12 residues. The germline V gene has CDR1 SQVTM and CDR2 ANQGSEA. The CDR3 DNA reads as TGCGGGACTTGGACAGGGGCCTATGGCTACACCTTC. This gives the protein CGTWTGAYGYTF.

This clonotype has a single count. The chain uses TRBV20-1 and TRBJ1-1; a weak D match, TRBD1 (5 bases). Trimming removed 1 base at V and 1 base at J, with 13 bases between. CDR1 and CDR2 from the germline V gene are DFQATT and SNEGSKA (reference sequence). This CDR3 contains 15 residues. CDR3 in amino acids: CSARVGGGGNTEAFF. DNA for the CDR3: TGCAGTGCTAGAGTCGGTGGGGGGGGGAACACTGAAGCTTTCTTT.

The rearrangement uses TRBV7-9 and TRBJ2-1, with a possible D match to TRBD1 (5 bases). Trimming pared 5 bases from V and 8 bases from J, leaving 16 bases between. The CDR3 length is 14 residues. CDR1 and CDR2 (germline): SEHNR, FQNEAQ (reference sequence). DNA for the CDR3: TGTGCCAGCAGCGCCCGGACAACTTACCATGAGCAGTTCTTC. It yields the protein CASSARTTYHEQFF. The full variable domain, with the rest looked up from reference TRBV7-9 and TRBJ2-1, is DTGVSQNPRHKITKRGQNVTFRCDPISEHNRLYWYRQTLGQGPEFLTYFQNEAQLEKSRLLSDRFSAERPKGSFSTLEIQRTEQGDSAMYLCASSARTTYHEQFFGPGTRLTVL.

The chain links TRBV7-8 to TRBJ2-7; TRBD2 agrees at 8 bases. CDR1 and CDR2 from the germline V gene are SGHVS and FQNEAQ. This CDR3 is 15 amino acids long. The V gene end was trimmed by 5 bases and the J gene end by 3 bases; junction bases not matched to a gene: 9. CDR3 coding DNA: TGTGCCAGCAGCCCCCCACGACGGGAGGGCTACGAGCAGTACTTC. Its translation is CASSPPRREGYEQYF. Variable domain in full (rest from reference TRBV7-8 and TRBJ2-7): GAGVSQSPRYKVAKRGQDVALRCDPISGHVSLFWYQQALGQGPEFLTYFQNEAQLDKSGLPSDRFFAERPEGSVSTLKIQRTQQEDSAVYLCASSPPRREGYEQYFGPGTRLTVT.

The V call is TRBV7-2, the J call TRBJ2-3; tentative D call: TRBD1 (5 bases). The CDR3 is made up of 15 amino acids. Trimming shortened V by 6 bases and J by 3 bases, and 16 bases separated the two germline ends. Germline V CDR1 and CDR2: SGHTA, FQGNSA. The CDR3 is CASRTTVGGTDTQYF. The CDR3 DNA reads TGTGCCAGCAGAACGACAGTGGGCGGAACAGATACGCAGTATTTT.

In this sample, this clonotype turned up a few times. The chain employs TRBV20-1 and TRBJ2-7; 8 bases line up with TRBD1. V shed 6 bases and J 2 bases; nucleotides not matched to a gene: 9. The CDR3 extends over 14 amino acids. Germline loops: CDR1 DFQATT, CDR2 SNEGSKA (reference sequence). The CDR3 sequence: CSAIARGLPYEQYF. For the CDR3, the DNA is TGCAGTGCCATCGCCAGGGGGCTCCCCTACGAGCAGTACTTC.

The chain recombines TRBV6-5 with TRBJ2-3; a weak D match, TRBD2 (7 bases). V shed 2 bases and J shed 1 base, with 13 bases lying between them. CDR1 and CDR2 from the germline V gene are MNHEY and SVGAGI. The CDR3 extends over 16 amino acids. The CDR3 DNA reads as TGTGCCAGCAGTTACGTGGGGGGGCCTGGCACAGATACGCAGTATTTT. It translates to CASSYVGGPGTDTQYF.

This sequence joins TRBV20-1 and TRBJ2-2; no clear D gene. The germline V gene encodes CDR1 DFQATT and CDR2 SNEGSKA (reference sequence). Trimming left V 5 bases short and J 1 base short, with 8 bases between. CDR3 length: 13 residues. CDR3 in amino acids: CSAFRLNTGELFF. The DNA for the CDR3 is TGCAGTGCTTTTCGACTGAACACCGGGGAGCTGTTTTTT.

The CDR3 loop reads CASSSPDRAETQYF. In nucleotides, the CDR3 is TGTGCCAGCAGCTCCCCGGACAGGGCGGAGACCCAGTACTTC. The V and J genes are TRBV7-9 and TRBJ2-5, with 8 bases that match TRBD1. The germline gives CDR1 SEHNR, CDR2 FQNEAQ (reference sequence). The CDR3 is 14 amino acids. Germline trimming cut 4 bases from V and 5 bases from J; bases unmatched to any gene: 6.

This clonotype was observed a single time. This CDR3 reads CSASGTGNSPLHF. In DNA form, the CDR3 reads TGCAGTGCCTCCGGGACAGGGAATTCACCCCTCCACTTT. The chain has TRBV20-1 and TRBJ1-6, with 9 bases identical to TRBD1. J lost 7 bases, V lost 6 bases, and 4 bases had no gene match. CDR3 length equals 13 residues. Germline V gene sequence: CDR1 DFQATT, CDR2 SNEGSKA (reference sequence).

In this sample, this clonotype turned up a few times. The chain couples TRBV27 to TRBJ2-7; the match to TRBD1 covers 9 bases. Germline V gives CDR1 MNHEY, CDR2 SMNVEV (reference sequence). The CDR3 runs to 14 residues. V shed 7 bases and J 8 bases; nucleotides not matched to a gene: 12. The CDR3 reads CASTRQGGNRQQYF. CDR3 nucleotide sequence: TGTGCCAGCACTAGACAGGGGGGAAACAGGCAGCAGTACTTC.

The genes are TRBV5-1 and TRBJ2-7, with 9 bases aligning to TRBD2. Germline V gene sequence: CDR1 SGHRS, CDR2 YFSETQ. Trimming took 0 bases from V and 7 from J; bases not matched to a gene: 11. CDR3 length: 16 amino acids. The CDR3: CASSLDGSGGYNEQYF. CDR3 nucleotide sequence: TGCGCCAGCAGCTTGGACGGTAGCGGGGGATACAATGAGCAGTACTTC.

The gene calls are TRBV7-2 and TRBJ2-7, with D possibly TRBD1 on 6 matching bases. The CDR3 totals 16 residues. Per the germline V gene, CDR1 is SGHTA and CDR2 is FQGNSA. V lost 4 bases and J 5 bases, leaving 21 bases between the germline ends. The CDR3 DNA follows: TGTGCCAGCAGCTCTAAAGTTGTCGGACAGCTAGACGAGCAGTACTTC. Amino acid sequence: CASSSKVVGQLDEQYF.

This chain connects TRBV28 to TRBJ2-1, with a tentative D call TRBD1 (6 bases). CDR3 length: 13 amino acids. With 3 bases removed from V and 6 bases from J, the gap between germline ends came to 9 bases. Germline lookup yields CDR1 MDHEN and CDR2 SYDVKM. CDR3 sequence reads: CASSLGALNEQFF. For the CDR3, the DNA is TGTGCCAGCAGTTTGGGGGCGCTCAATGAGCAGTTCTTC.

V usage is TRBV20-1 and J usage is TRBJ2-7; D call uncertain. The CDR3 runs 13 residues. V was trimmed by 6 bases and J by 3 bases, leaving 15 bases between them. Germline V gene lookup returns CDR1 DFQATT and CDR2 SNEGSKA (reference sequence). CDR3 nucleotide sequence: TGCAGTGCCCCCTTTCCTTTAGGCTACGAGCAGTACTTC. Its translation is CSAPFPLGYEQYF.

About this clonotype: One end of the junction is discordant with germline, which a read error may explain. The J gene is TRBJ1-2, the V gene TRBV11-1; D unclear. The length of the CDR3 is 14 residues. The germline V gene encodes CDR1 SGHAT and CDR2 FQDESV (reference sequence). CDR3 nucleotide sequence: TGTGCTAGCAGCCTTACCGAAGGTAACTATGGCTACACCTTC. It specifies CASSLTEGNYGYTF.

This chain connects TRBV20-1 to TRBJ1-4; possibly TRBD1 for D (5 bases). The ends were cut back, 1 base at V and 0 bases at J, with 6 bases in the middle. Germline loops: CDR1 DFQATT, CDR2 SNEGSKA (reference sequence). CDR3 length: 14 residues. Written as DNA, the CDR3 is TGCAGTGCTAGAGGGGGCTCAACTAATGAAAAACTGTTTTTT. It translates to CSARGGSTNEKLFF.

The chain combines TRBV7-9 with TRBJ1-5; 7 positions match TRBD1. Germline CDR1 SEHNR, CDR2 FQNEAQ (reference sequence). V was clipped by 3 bases and J by 2 bases; unmatched bases: 4. CDR3 size: 15 residues. This CDR3 reads CASSFSGQGNQPQHF. CDR3 in DNA: TGTGCCAGCAGCTTCTCCGGACAGGGCAATCAGCCCCAGCATTTT. The variable domain in full, with the rest retrieved from reference TRBV7-9 and TRBJ1-5, is DTGVSQNPRHKITKRGQNVTFRCDPISEHNRLYWYRQTLGQGPEFLTYFQNEAQLEKSRLLSDRFSAERPKGSFSTLEIQRTEQGDSAMYLCASSFSGQGNQPQHFGDGTRLSIL.

The chain recombines TRBV24-1 with TRBJ2-3; the match to TRBD1 covers 7 bases. Germline CDR1 reads KGHDR; CDR2 reads SFDVKD. The V segment lost 4 bases and the J segment 0 bases; nucleotides outside the gene matches: 3. The CDR3 contains 15 residues. The CDR3 region is CATSEIQGSTDTQYF. The CDR3, as DNA: TGTGCCACCAGTGAAATACAGGGGAGCACAGATACGCAGTATTTT.

This chain uses TRBV18 with TRBJ2-7, with TRBD2 as a possible D gene (5 bases). The J call may be mistaken, given a closer DNA end match to TRBJ2-4. The CDR3 covers 15 residues. Per the germline V gene, CDR1 is KGHSH and CDR2 is LQKENI. Written as DNA, the CDR3 is TGTGCCAGCTCACCACTGTCTACGAGGGTAAACATTCAGTACTTC. This codes for CASSPLSTRVNIQYF.

This clonotype was observed a handful of times. This chain uses TRBV4-1 with TRBJ1-5, with TRBD1 as a possible D gene (5 bases). Per the germline V gene, CDR1 is MGHRA and CDR2 is YSYEKL. Trimming took 4 bases from V and 4 from J, leaving 23 bases between them. The CDR3 sequence is 18 residues long. CDR3 sequence reads: CASSRDGRLTAYNQPQHF. Here the CDR3 DNA reads TGCGCCAGCAGCCGAGACGGGAGGTTGACAGCTTATAATCAGCCCCAGCATTTT.

The chain combines TRBV20-1 with TRBJ2-3, with 7 bases that match TRBD1. The CDR3 consists of 15 residues. J gave up 1 base and V 5 bases, and 9 bases lay outside the gene matches. Germline-derived CDR1 and CDR2 are DFQATT and SNEGSKA (reference sequence). In DNA, the CDR3 is TGCAGTGCTTCTGACAGGGTGGAGGGCACAGATACGCAGTATTTT. This codes for CSASDRVEGTDTQYF.

The chain links TRBV7-3 to TRBJ2-4; D possibly uses TRBD1 or TRBD2 (5 bases each). The CDR3 runs 16 residues. Germline assignment: CDR1 SGHTA and CDR2 FQGTGA. V lost 5 bases and J 1 base, leaving 15 bases between the germline ends. CDR3 residues: CASSPGVGQAKNIQYF. In DNA form, the CDR3 reads TGTGCCAGCAGCCCCGGGGTGGGGCAGGCCAAAAACATTCAGTACTTC.

V is TRBV20-1 and J is TRBJ2-4; possibly TRBD2 for D (5 bases). CDR3 length: 15 residues. The germline V gene has CDR1 DFQATT and CDR2 SNEGSKA (reference sequence). V was shortened by 0 bases and J by 2 bases, with 11 bases between the two germline ends. This chain's CDR3 is CSARDARATKNIQYF. In DNA form, the CDR3 reads TGCAGTGCTAGAGATGCGAGGGCCACCAAAAACATTCAGTACTTC.

The chain uses TRBV4-1 and TRBJ2-1; 7 bases agree with TRBD2. This CDR3 has 15 amino acids. V dropped 1 base and J dropped 5; count of bases not matched to a gene: 5. From germline, CDR1 is MGHRA and CDR2 YSYEKL. The CDR3: CASSQGPSGNNEQFF. CDR3 coding DNA: TGCGCCAGCAGCCAAGGGCCTAGCGGAAACAATGAGCAGTTCTTC.

This clonotype was seen many times. V usage is TRBV10-3 and J usage is TRBJ1-2, with 7 nucleotides matching TRBD1. This CDR3 is built from 14 residues. Looked up from germline, CDR1 is ENHRY and CDR2 is SYGVKD. The V and J ends lost 6 bases and 11 bases, in that order; junction bases with no gene match: 15. This CDR3 is CAISLRQGSWGYTF. In DNA form, the CDR3 reads TGTGCCATCAGCTTACGACAGGGATCCTGGGGGTACACCTTC.

V and J are TRBV11-2 and TRBJ2-3; a weak D match, TRBD2 (5 bases). This CDR3 spans 15 amino acids. V dropped 5 bases and J dropped 1 base, with 13 bases sitting between them. Germline V gene data show CDR1 as SGHAT and CDR2 as FQNNGV. In DNA, the CDR3 is TGTGCCAGCAGCCCGACGGGGTATCGCACAGATACGCAGTATTTT. It yields the protein CASSPTGYRTDTQYF.

This chain joins TRBV25-1 and TRBJ2-7, with 7 bases lining up with TRBD2. Trimming cost V 6 bases and J 0 bases; bases outside gene matches: 8. The CDR3 spans 15 residues. Germline CDR1 reads MGHDK; CDR2 reads SYGVNS. CDR3 nucleotides: TGTGCCAGCAGCCTTACTAGCGTCAGCTCCTACGAGCAGTACTTC. Translated, it gives CASSLTSVSSYEQYF.

A remark on this clonotype: At one of its ends the junction is not consistent with the germline gene, which may arise from a read error. The chain is built from TRBV20-1 and TRBJ2-1; TRBD1 matches at 7 bases. Germline lookup yields CDR1 DFQATT and CDR2 SNEGSKA (reference sequence). The CDR3 consists of 15 residues. The CDR3 DNA reads TGCAGTGCAAGAGAGACAGGGAACTCCTACAATGAGCAGTTCTTC. This sequence encodes CSARETGNSYNEQFF.

The chain employs TRBV6-5 and TRBJ2-1; D not resolved. This CDR3 spans 15 amino acids. Per the germline V gene, CDR1 is MNHEY and CDR2 is SVGAGI. The ends were cut back, 3 bases at V and 2 bases at J, with 11 bases in the middle. The CDR3 loop is CASSYRGETYNEQFF. Written as DNA, the CDR3 is TGTGCCAGCAGTTATCGCGGAGAGACCTACAATGAGCAGTTCTTC.